The clone carrying this T cell receptor (beta chain) was observed a handful of times. The data belong to a study of blood T cell repertoires in COVID-19. Study-wide background: Sites across the United States, Italy and Spain contributed samples from acute and convalescent COVID-19. PBMCs, B-cell-depleted T cells, or T cells were the source of the cDNA or gDNA that made up the material.

Germline values: CDR1 GTSNPN, CDR2 SVGIG (reference sequence). V gave up 3 bases and J gave up 8 bases, with 22 bases separating them. The CDR3 is 15 amino acids. Original processing notes: Scientists estimated how many nucleated cells there were by amplifying reference gene primers. Profiled with immunoSEQ multiplex PCR; TCRdb holds only in-frame clones, not every one. The V and J calls and the clone size are those of that table, but D and trimming were determined from the DNA. The sample records tens of thousands of clones, approximately 86% being singletons. The TCR originated in a woman of 80 years or more with acute or convalescent COVID-19. Specimen: peripheral blood. This rearrangement joins TRBV30 to TRBJ1-2; TRBD1 is a possible D gene (6 bases). DNA of the CDR3: TGTGCCTGGAGCCCAGTGGCGCTGGGGGCGTACGGCTACACCTTC. Translation: CAWSPVALGAYGYTF. The full variable domain, in which reference TRBV30 and TRBJ1-2 provide the parts outside the CDR3, is SQTIHQWPATLVQPVGSPLSLECTVEGTSNPNLYWYRQAAGRGLQLLFYSVGIGQISSEVPQNLSASRPQDRQFILSSKKLLLSDSGFYLCAWSPVALGAYGYTFGSGTRLTVV.